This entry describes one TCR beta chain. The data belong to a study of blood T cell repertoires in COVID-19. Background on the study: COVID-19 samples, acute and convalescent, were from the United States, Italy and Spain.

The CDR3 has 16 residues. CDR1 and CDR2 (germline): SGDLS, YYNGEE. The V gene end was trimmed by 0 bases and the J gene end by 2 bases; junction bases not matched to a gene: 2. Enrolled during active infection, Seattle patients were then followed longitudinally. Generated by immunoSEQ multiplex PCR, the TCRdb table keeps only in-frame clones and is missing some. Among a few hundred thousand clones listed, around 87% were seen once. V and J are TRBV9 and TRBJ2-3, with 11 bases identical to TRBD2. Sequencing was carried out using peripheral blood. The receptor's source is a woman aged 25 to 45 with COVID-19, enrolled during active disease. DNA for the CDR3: TGTGCCAGCAGCGTAGGGGGACTAGCGGTCACAGATACGCAGTATTTT. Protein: CASSVGGLAVTDTQYF. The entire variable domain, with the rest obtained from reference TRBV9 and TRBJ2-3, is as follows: DSGVTQTPKHLITATGQRVTLRCSPRSGDLSVYWYQQSLDQGLQFLIQYYNGEERAKGNILERFSAQQFPDLHSELNLSSLELGDSALYFCASSVGGLAVTDTQYFGPGTRLTVL.